This T cell receptor beta chain was captured by sequencing in a study of T-cell reconstitution after alpha-beta-depleted transplantation in children. The CDR3 extends over 13 amino acids. Trimming cost V 1 base and J 9 bases, with 10 bases left between them. CDR1 and CDR2 (germline): SGHTA, FQGNSA. The TCRbeta library was prepared with unique molecular identifiers. TCRdb redid the calling of the PCR reads with MiXCR, one entry per CDR3 protein. The table shows some 390,000 distinct CDR3 sequences, with over 20% occurring only once. This specimen was PBMCs from the stem cell graft donor, taken from the stem cell graft. The rearrangement uses TRBV7-2 and TRBJ1-5; D not certain. The TCR sequence derives from a human donor who donated a stem cell graft to a child with acute myeloid leukemia. CDR3 region: CASSLGVLTPQHF. The DNA for the CDR3 is TGTGCCAGCAGCTTAGGCGTGTTGACGCCCCAGCATTTT. Variable domain in full (rest from reference TRBV7-2 and TRBJ1-5): GAGVSQSPSNKVTEKGKDVELRCDPISGHTALYWYRQSLGQGLEFLIYFQGNSAPDKSGLPSDRFSAERTGGSVSTLTIQRTQQEDSAVYLCASSLGVLTPQHFGDGTRLSIL.